Following are 27 T cell receptor beta chains from one sample sequenced in a study of response to subunit inactivated influenza vaccine. Using its own MiXCR run on the RT-PCR reads, TCRdb lists one record per CDR3 protein. Here the sample spans around 570,000 distinct CDR3 sequences, approximately 10% being singletons. The same sample was also studied in work on T cells expressing NK-cell markers. That work contributes: 5'RACE template switching with UMIs generated TCR beta cDNA.

Sequences were derived from PBMCs from blood, sampled on the day of vaccination. These receptors all stem from a man in his fifties or sixties who received an inactivated influenza vaccine.

The gene calls are TRBV12-3 or TRBV12-4 and TRBJ2-1; TRBD2 aligns across 9 bases. With 4 bases clipped from V and 5 bases from J, the junction kept 6 bases outside the gene matches. The CDR3 is 15 amino acids. CDR3 loop: CASSWRGGANNEQFF. CDR3 nucleotide sequence: TGTGCCAGCAGTTGGCGCGGGGGGGCCAACAATGAGCAGTTCTTC.

A few counts support this clonotype. The rearrangement joins TRBV2 to TRBJ2-1; 12 bases are a match to TRBD1. The CDR3 totals 15 residues. The V gene's germline CDR1 is SNHLY and CDR2 FYNNEI. Trimming took 6 bases from V and 8 from J; bases not matched to a gene: 8. The CDR3, as DNA: TGTGCCAGCAGCCCGGGGACAGGGGGCAGCGATGAGCAGTTCTTC. As protein: CASSPGTGGSDEQFF.

The sample holds a few counts of this clonotype. CDR3 residues: CASSLAGSGGTDTQYF. The CDR3 region has the DNA TGCGCCAGCAGCTTGGCGGGTAGCGGGGGCACAGATACGCAGTATTTT. The V gene is TRBV5-1, the J gene TRBJ2-3; 8 nucleotides match TRBD2. J lost 1 base, V lost 0 bases, and 4 bases had no gene match. Germline V CDR1 and CDR2: SGHRS, YFSETQ. The CDR3 has 16 residues. Supplemented by reference TRBV5-1 and TRBJ2-3, the full variable domain reads KAGVTQTPRYLIKTRGQQVTLSCSPISGHRSVSWYQQTPGQGLQFLFEYFSETQRNKGNFPGRFSGRQFSNSRSEMNVSTLELGDSALYLCASSLAGSGGTDTQYFGPGTRLTVL.

This clonotype was seen more than once but under ten times. CDR3 amino acids: CSKLGSRSTDTQYF. The CDR3 DNA reads as TGCAGTAAACTAGGCTCCCGGAGCACAGATACGCAGTATTTT. The chain joins TRBV20-1 to TRBJ2-3, with D possibly being TRBD2 (5 bases). The CDR3 extends over 14 amino acids. V lost 8 bases to trimming and J lost 0 bases, with 15 bases between them. Germline CDR1 reads DFQATT; CDR2 reads SNEGSKA (reference sequence).

This clonotype has more than one count but fewer than ten. The CDR3 region is CASSLRWEGAQYF. The CDR3 nucleotides are TGTGCCAGCAGTTTACGTTGGGAGGGCGCGCAGTATTTT. V and J are TRBV12-3 or TRBV12-4 and TRBJ2-3; TRBD2 agrees at 7 bases. Unmatched junction bases numbered 6, after V lost 2 bases and J lost 10 bases. The CDR3 length is 13 residues.

This clonotype was seen repeatedly, ten times or more. This chain links TRBV7-6 with TRBJ2-1; 8 bases match TRBD1. The CDR3 runs 16 residues. The V segment lost 1 base and the J segment 1 base; nucleotides outside the gene matches: 3. Germline V gene data show CDR1 as SGHVS and CDR2 as FNYEAQ. The CDR3 region is CASSLGQGMSYNEQFF. The CDR3 DNA reads as TGTGCCAGCAGCTTAGGACAGGGGATGTCCTACAATGAGCAGTTCTTC.

The sample holds a few counts of this clonotype. V is TRBV7-2 and J is TRBJ2-4; 8 nucleotides line up with TRBD1. CDR3 size: 16 residues. J was trimmed by 0 bases and V by 6 bases; bases with no gene match: 7. CDR1 is SGHTA and CDR2 is FQGNSA in the germline V gene. The CDR3 region has the DNA TGTGCCAGCAGTCCGGACAGGGCCCTAGCCAAAAACATTCAGTACTTC. Translated, it gives CASSPDRALAKNIQYF.

This chain joins TRBV6-1 and TRBJ1-1; D not resolved. CDR3 length equals 13 residues. Germline values: CDR1 MNHNS, CDR2 SASEGT. V shed 5 bases and J shed 4 bases, with 11 bases lying between them. The CDR3, as DNA: TGTGCCAGCAGTACCCTTTCGGTCACTGAAGCTTTCTTT. Protein product: CASSTLSVTEAFF.

The chain links TRBV7-2 to TRBJ1-1; weak D call: TRBD1 (5 bases). CDR3 length equals 16 residues. Germline V gives CDR1 SGHTA, CDR2 FQGNSA. Trimming cost V 7 bases and J 4 bases, with 22 bases left between them. The DNA for the CDR3 is TGTGCCAGCAACGACGGACCCTGGTTGGGGCGCACTGAAGCTTTCTTT. Its translation is CASNDGPWLGRTEAFF.

This clonotype was counted between two and nine times. The rearrangement joins TRBV7-2 to TRBJ2-7; 7 bases fit TRBD1. The CDR3 runs to 14 residues. Germline CDR1 reads SGHTA; CDR2 reads FQGNSA. Unmatched junction bases numbered 10, after V lost 5 bases and J lost 6 bases. The CDR3 DNA reads TGTGCCAGCAGCCCCGACAGGGCGAGCAGCGAGCAGTACTTC. Residues: CASSPDRASSEQYF.

This clonotype occurred a few times. V is TRBV2 and J is TRBJ2-1; TRBD2 might be the D (6 bases). Germline assignment: CDR1 SNHLY and CDR2 FYNNEI. CDR3 length equals 15 residues. Trimming cost V 6 bases and J 8 bases, with 20 bases left between them. The CDR3 nucleotides are TGTGCCAGCAGGGCCGGGACTCAGGGTATCCATGAGCAGTTCTTC. Translated: CASRAGTQGIHEQFF.

V gene TRBV5-5 combines with J gene TRBJ2-3; 14 bases fit TRBD2. V lost 4 bases and J lost 5; bases outside the gene matches: 3. CDR1 is SGHKS, CDR2 YYEKEE, per germline (reference sequence). The CDR3 has 15 residues. CDR3 sequence (DNA): TGTGCCAGCAGCACCGGACTAGCGGGGGGAGATACGCAGTATTTT. This gives the protein CASSTGLAGGDTQYF. Supplemented by reference TRBV5-5 and TRBJ2-3, the full variable domain reads DAGVTQSPTHLIKTRGQQVTLRCSPISGHKSVSWYQQVLGQGPQFIFQYYEKEERGRGNFPDRFSARQFPNYSSELNVNALLLGDSALYLCASSTGLAGGDTQYFGPGTRLTVL.

The J gene is TRBJ1-2, the V gene TRBV5-1, with a weak D call TRBD1 (6 bases). This CDR3 contains 14 residues. Germline V lookup: CDR1 SGHRS, CDR2 YFSETQ. Trimming took off 0 bases at V and 8 bases at J, with 14 bases between the two ends. CDR3 protein: CASSLEDGGWGYTF. CDR3 nucleotide sequence: TGCGCCAGCAGCTTGGAAGATGGGGGCTGGGGCTACACCTTC. Together with reference TRBV5-1 and TRBJ1-2, the CDR3 gives the full variable domain: KAGVTQTPRYLIKTRGQQVTLSCSPISGHRSVSWYQQTPGQGLQFLFEYFSETQRNKGNFPGRFSGRQFSNSRSEMNVSTLELGDSALYLCASSLEDGGWGYTFGSGTRLTVV.

This clonotype was counted a few times. This rearrangement joins TRBV5-6 to TRBJ2-3; 7 bases agree with TRBD1. Germline V lookup: CDR1 SGHDT, CDR2 YYEEEE. The V gene end was trimmed by 4 bases and the J gene end by 2 bases; junction bases not matched to a gene: 10. CDR3 length: 16 residues. The DNA of the CDR3 is TGTGCCAGCAGCAAGACCGGGACAGACTACACAGATACGCAGTATTTT. Residues: CASSKTGTDYTDTQYF.

This clonotype was seen only a few times. The CDR3 DNA sequence: TGCAGTGCTAGTTGGACAGGTTATGGCTACACCTTC. As protein: CSASWTGYGYTF. V usage is TRBV20-1 and J usage is TRBJ1-2, with TRBD1 matching 7 bases. V lost 3 bases and J lost 5; bases outside the gene matches: 3. Per the germline V gene, CDR1 is DFQATT and CDR2 is SNEGSKA (reference sequence). This CDR3 is built from 12 residues.

This clonotype was recorded many times. The CDR3 coding sequence is TGCAGTGCTAGAGGGCAGGGGGTAGAGACCCAGTACTTC. This codes for CSARGQGVETQYF. The rearrangement joins TRBV20-1 to TRBJ2-5; 7 positions match TRBD1. This CDR3 is 13 amino acids long. Germline V gene lookup returns CDR1 DFQATT and CDR2 SNEGSKA (reference sequence). The V and J ends lost 1 base and 4 bases, in that order; junction bases with no gene match: 3.

The gene calls are TRBV5-1 and TRBJ1-2, with TRBD1 as a possible D gene (5 bases). Germline CDR1 SGHRS, CDR2 YFSETQ. CDR3 length equals 13 residues. Trimming shortened V by 5 bases and J by 3 bases, and 11 bases separated the two germline ends. CDR3 in amino acids: CASRRGTDYGYTF. The CDR3 DNA follows: TGCGCCAGCAGAAGGGGAACCGACTATGGCTACACCTTC.

This clonotype was seen only a few times. The V and J genes are TRBV12-3 or TRBV12-4 and TRBJ1-2; D gene unclear. The V gene lost 3 bases and the J gene lost 2 bases, with 16 bases spanning the gap. The CDR3 totals 16 residues. This CDR3 reads CASSFPLTQPNYGYTF. For the CDR3, the DNA is TGTGCCAGCAGTTTTCCCCTGACCCAACCCAACTATGGCTACACCTTC.

This clonotype turned up a few times. The chain joins TRBV20-1 to TRBJ1-4; 8 bases are a match to TRBD1. The germline gives CDR1 DFQATT, CDR2 SNEGSKA (reference sequence). There are 18 residues in the CDR3. V lost 1 base to trimming and J lost 5 bases; unmatched junction nucleotides: 15. The CDR3 loop is CSARGDRPGGKENEKLFF. The DNA of the CDR3 is TGCAGTGCTAGAGGGGACAGGCCCGGTGGGAAGGAGAATGAAAAACTGTTTTTT.

The rearrangement links TRBV12-5 to TRBJ1-2; D ambiguous. CDR3 length: 13 residues. Per the germline V gene, CDR1 is LGHNT and CDR2 is FRNRAP. The germline V and J ends were trimmed by 5 bases and 4 bases, with 11 bases remaining between them. CDR3 coding DNA: TGTGCTAGTGGTCTCGACATAAGCTATGGCTACACCTTC. This gives the protein CASGLDISYGYTF. Supplemented by reference TRBV12-5 and TRBJ1-2, the full variable domain reads DARVTQTPRHKVTEMGQEVTMRCQPILGHNTVFWYRQTMMQGLELLAYFRNRAPLDDSGMPKDRFSAEMPDATLATLKIQPSEPRDSAVYFCASGLDISYGYTFGSGTRLTVV.

This clonotype was detected only a few times. The gene calls are TRBV15 and TRBJ2-2, with 7 bases identical to TRBD1. V trimming: 5 bases; J trimming: 2 bases; junction bases outside the gene matches: 14. CDR1 and CDR2 (germline): LNHNV, YYDKDF (reference sequence). CDR3 length: 18 residues. DNA for the CDR3: TGTGCCACCAGCCTCCCGTACAGGGGAAAGAAAAACACCGGGGAGCTGTTTTTT. Encoded protein: CATSLPYRGKKNTGELFF.

This clonotype was counted ten times or more. This chain links TRBV12-3 or TRBV12-4 with TRBJ2-1, with 7 nucleotides matching TRBD1. CDR3 length: 14 amino acids. The V and J ends lost 5 bases and 7 bases, in that order; junction bases with no gene match: 8. The DNA of the CDR3 is TGTGCCAGCAGTCCAAGACAGGGACGGAATGAGCAGTTCTTC. Amino acid sequence: CASSPRQGRNEQFF.

This clonotype has more than one count but fewer than ten. J is TRBJ2-6 and V is TRBV5-1; D might be TRBD1 (5 bases). CDR1 is SGHRS, CDR2 YFSETQ, per germline. The CDR3 sequence is 15 residues long. Trimming shortened V by 0 bases and J by 9 bases, and 13 bases separated the two germline ends. Written as DNA, the CDR3 is TGCGCCAGCAGCTTGGGGGGCACCCATAACAACGTCCTGACTTTC. Protein: CASSLGGTHNNVLTF.

There are a few counts of this clonotype. A much more abundant neighbour one base away suggests this may be a read error. This chain links TRBV28 with TRBJ1-5; D unresolved. Germline V gene data show CDR1 as MDHEN and CDR2 as SYDVKM. The CDR3 spans 13 residues. V was shortened by 6 bases and J by 0 bases, with 6 bases between the two germline ends. The CDR3 here is CASRPYSNQPQHF. The CDR3 DNA reads as TGTGCCAGCAGGCCTTATAGCAATCAGCCCCAGCATTTT. The full variable domain, rest sourced from reference TRBV28 and TRBJ1-5, is DVKVTQSSRYLVKRTGEKVFLECVQDMDHENMFWYRQDPGLGLRLIYFSYDVKMKEKGDIPEGYSVSREKKERFSLILESASTNQTSMYLCASRPYSNQPQHFGDGTRLSIL.

The chain recombines TRBV12-3 or TRBV12-4 with TRBJ2-1, with 8 positions matching TRBD1. This CDR3 contains 14 residues. Trimming took 5 bases from V and 8 from J; bases not matched to a gene: 8. The chain's CDR3 is CASSLGQVTYEQFF. Here the CDR3 DNA reads TGTGCCAGCAGTCTGGGACAGGTGACATATGAGCAGTTCTTC.

This clonotype showed up just a few times. V gene TRBV20-1 combines with J gene TRBJ2-5, with 8 bases lining up with TRBD1. V lost 6 bases to trimming and J lost 0 bases; unmatched junction nucleotides: 15. The length of the CDR3 is 17 residues. Per germline, CDR1 DFQATT and CDR2 SNEGSKA (reference sequence). CDR3 region: CSAAGTGGGGYQETQYF. As DNA, the CDR3 is TGCAGTGCGGCAGGGACAGGAGGAGGGGGGTACCAAGAGACCCAGTACTTC.

V and J are TRBV19 and TRBJ2-3; perhaps TRBD1 as D (6 bases). This CDR3 is 15 amino acids long. Germline V gene lookup returns CDR1 LNHDA and CDR2 SQIVND (reference sequence). V shed 2 bases and J shed 2 bases, with 11 bases lying between them. In DNA, the CDR3 is TGTGCCAGTAGTATAAGTACAGGGAACACAGATACGCAGTATTTT. It specifies CASSISTGNTDTQYF.